The rows below give T cell receptor beta chains drawn from one sample of a study of T cell responses to AZD1222 COVID-19 vaccine. Produced via immunoSEQ multiplex PCR; TCRdb's table is partial and in-frame only. Of 95,000 to 130,000 clones in the sample, roughly 88% are singletons; the top ten hold under 4.5%. The sample consisted of peripheral blood, taken on day 0 of MenACWY control vaccination. All receptors derive from an adult in good health. Both conserved end residues are part of each CDR3. The D gene is left open where the match is weak. Clone size appears in some rows only: once, few, many, or a class for an expanded clone.

j_call clone_size v_call d_call cdr3_nt cdr3_aa
TRBJ2-3 - TRBV6-2/TRBV6-3 - TGTGCCAGCAGTTTCGTGGCTAGCACAGATACGCAGTATTTT CASSFVASTDTQYF
TRBJ1-1 - TRBV4-2 - TGTGCCAGCAGCCTCCAAACAAGCAACACTGAAGCTTTCTTT CASSLQTSNTEAFF
TRBJ2-3 - TRBV7-2 TRBD2 TGTGCCAGCAGCTTAGGAAGCGGGGGACAACAGTATTTT CASSLGSGGQQYF
TRBJ1-3 - TRBV5-8 - TGTGCCAGCAGTCTTCCCGCCCACGTCTCTGGAAACACCATATATTTT CASSLPAHVSGNTIYF
TRBJ1-6 - TRBV5-8 TRBD1 TGTGCCAGCAGCGCACGACAGGGACGGAATTCACCCCTCCACTTT CASSARQGRNSPLHF
TRBJ2-6 - TRBV5-8 - TGTGCCAGCAGCTTGGACCGGTCTGGGGCCAACGTCCTGACTTTC CASSLDRSGANVLTF
TRBJ1-5 - TRBV27 - TGTGCCAGCAGCGATTTAGGGAATCAGCCCCAGCATTTT CASSDLGNQPQHF
TRBJ1-1 - TRBV23-1 TRBD1 TGCGCCAGCAGTCAGGGCGGACAGGGGGTATGTACTGAAGCTTTCTTT CASSQGGQGVCTEAFF
TRBJ2-2 once TRBV6-5 - TGTGCCAGCAGTTACTATGACAGATACGGAGGTGGGCTGTTTTTT CASSYYDRYGGGLFF
TRBJ2-3 - TRBV6-5 - TGTGCCAGCAGGGGGGGGCAGGACCCAGATACGCAGTATTTT CASRGGQDPDTQYF
TRBJ2-1 once TRBV7-9 TRBD1 TGTGCCAGCAGCCCTCAAGGGACAGGGATGAGGGGTGAGCAGTTCTTC CASSPQGTGMRGEQFF
TRBJ2-3 - TRBV5-1 - TGCGCCAGCAGCTTGGTAAATCGGCGGGGTAGGGATACGCAGTATTTT CASSLVNRRGRDTQYF
TRBJ2-5 once TRBV24-1 TRBD1 TGTGCCACCAGTGACGGGGGACAGGGGGCCGTAGAGACCCAGTACTTC CATSDGGQGAVETQYF
TRBJ1-2 - TRBV2 - TGTGCCAGCAGTGCCCGGAGGGACTATGGCTACACCTTC CASSARRDYGYTF
TRBJ1-2 - TRBV29-1 TRBD1 TGCAGCGTTGAAGATGGGGGGACAGGGGGCCGAGGCACCTTC CSVEDGGTGGRGTF
TRBJ2-6 once TRBV28 - TGTGCCAGCAGTTTGGGTGGGGCCAACGTCCTGACTTTC CASSLGGANVLTF
TRBJ2-5 once TRBV28 - TGTGCCAGCAGTTTCAAGGGGGGGACCCAGTACTTC CASSFKGGTQYF
TRBJ1-5 - TRBV6-2/TRBV6-3 - TGTGCCAGCAGTTACCTGACAGCTAGCAATCAGCCCCAGCATTTT CASSYLTASNQPQHF
TRBJ1-1 once TRBV3-1/TRBV3-2 - TGTGCCAGCAGCCAACAAACAGGGAACACTGAAGCTTTCTTT CASSQQTGNTEAFF
TRBJ2-7 - TRBV7-8 - TGTGCCAGCAGCTTAGCAGGGAGGTACGAGCAGTACTTC CASSLAGRYEQYF
TRBJ1-1 - TRBV15 - TGTGCCACCAGCAGAGAGCAATCAGCCAACAGCGGGCGCACTGAAGCTTTCTTT CATSREQSANSGRTEAFF
TRBJ1-1 - TRBV18 - TGTGCCAGCTCACTCGCTATTGGGAGGAACACTGAAGCTTTCTTT CASSLAIGRNTEAFF
TRBJ1-5 - TRBV6-2/TRBV6-3 TRBD1 TGTGCCAGCAGTTACTCGTTGGGACAGGGGAGAGATCAGCCCCAGCATTTT CASSYSLGQGRDQPQHF
TRBJ1-2 few TRBV30 - TGTGCCTGGAGTCAGGGACGGTGGACGTATGGCTACACCTTC CAWSQGRWTYGYTF
TRBJ2-6 - TRBV27 - TGTGCCAGCAGTCCCTGGGGAGTCTCTGGGGCCAACGTCCTGACTTTC CASSPWGVSGANVLTF
TRBJ2-3 - TRBV7-3 TRBD2 TGTGCCAGCAGCTTGGGGAGGGAGGCAGATACGCAGTATTTT CASSLGREADTQYF
TRBJ2-1 - TRBV28 TRBD1 TGTGCCAGCAGTTTAGGGACAGGGGTTTGGTTCTTC CASSLGTGVWFF
TRBJ1-2 - TRBV3-1/TRBV3-2 - TGTGCCAGCAGCCCCGGTAGGGCAGGCGATCGTGGGGGCTACACCTTC CASSPGRAGDRGGYTF
TRBJ2-3 - TRBV18 - TGTGCCAGCTCACCTGGGTTGGATACGCAGTATTTT CASSPGLDTQYF
TRBJ2-7 - TRBV4-3 - TGCGCCAGCAGCCAAGATTACCGGGGAACCTACGAGCAGTACTTC CASSQDYRGTYEQYF
TRBJ2-7 - TRBV29-1 TRBD2 TGCAGCGTGCGGACTAGCTCATCCTACGAGCAGTACTTC CSVRTSSSYEQYF
TRBJ1-3 - TRBV29-1 - TGCAGCGTTAGAGGCTCTGGAAACACCATATATTTT CSVRGSGNTIYF
TRBJ2-2 - TRBV2 - TGTGCCAGCGCCTGGGGTGTTGGAGGGAGCGGGGAGCTGTTTTTT CASAWGVGGSGELFF
TRBJ2-3 - TRBV27 - TGTGCCAGCAGTTTAACCTTTTCCCGAAATACGCAGTATTTT CASSLTFSRNTQYF
TRBJ1-1 - TRBV29-1 - TGCAGCGTTGAATATGTTGGAGTGAACACTGAAGCTTTCTTT CSVEYVGVNTEAFF
TRBJ2-3 - TRBV30 TRBD2 TGTGCCTGGAGCCGAGCGGGGGGGGTCGGAGATACGCAGTATTTT CAWSRAGGVGDTQYF
TRBJ2-1 - TRBV19 TRBD2 TGTGCCAGTAGTGGGCTAGCGGGGGGGCCCGGTGAGCAGTTCTTC CASSGLAGGPGEQFF
TRBJ1-1 - TRBV28 TRBD1 TGTGCCAGCAGTTTTCCCGGCAGGGGGAGGAACACTGAAGCTTTCTTT CASSFPGRGRNTEAFF
TRBJ2-1 - TRBV24-1 TRBD2 TGTGCCACCAGTGAGGGTAGGCAGCGGGGCAATGAGCAGTTCTTC CATSEGRQRGNEQFF
TRBJ2-7 - TRBV4-2 - TGTGCCAGCAGCCAAGATTATGGGCTGAGGGGGGAGCAGTACTTC CASSQDYGLRGEQYF
TRBJ2-7 - TRBV4-1 - TGCGCCAGCAGCCGCGGCGGGCTCCTGGACGCCTACGAGCAGTACTTC CASSRGGLLDAYEQYF
TRBJ1-2 - TRBV29-1 TRBD1 TGCAGCGTTGAGACAGGGTTCTATGGCTACACCTTC CSVETGFYGYTF
TRBJ2-2 - TRBV24-1 TRBD1 TGTGCCACCACCACCGGGCCCCGACAGGGGGAATTCACCGGGGAGCTGTTTTTT CATTTGPRQGEFTGELFF
TRBJ1-1 - TRBV3-1/TRBV3-2 - TGTGCCAGCAGCCCTTTGGACTCAAACACTGAAGCTTTCTTT CASSPLDSNTEAFF
TRBJ1-2 - TRBV3-1/TRBV3-2 TRBD1 TGTGCCAGCAGCCAAGACCCGGGACAGGCGATTTCTTCCTATGGCTACACCTTC CASSQDPGQAISSYGYTF
TRBJ2-6 - TRBV18 TRBD1 TGTGCCAGCTCGCTCAGGACAGGGGCTTTATCTGGGGCCAACGTCCTGACTTTC CASSLRTGALSGANVLTF
TRBJ2-7 - TRBV4-2 TRBD1 TGTGCCAGCAGCCAAGTTACAGGGACAGGGTCTTCCTACGAGCAGTACTTC CASSQVTGTGSSYEQYF
TRBJ1-1 - TRBV5-1 - TGCGCCAGCAGCCCCGACCCGAACACTGAAGCTTTCTTT CASSPDPNTEAFF
TRBJ1-1 - TRBV7-2 - TGTGCCAGCAGCTTACGACAGGATCTCCAAGCTTTCTTT CASSLRQDLQAFF
TRBJ2-1 - TRBV6-2/TRBV6-3 - TGTGCCAGCAGTTACTCGAAGAGGGGCGGTTTTTATGAGCAGTTCTTC CASSYSKRGGFYEQFF
TRBJ1-4 - TRBV5-5 TRBD1 TGTGCCAGCAGCCTGGGGTCGGGACAGGGTGCCCGAACTAATGAAAAACTGTTTTTT CASSLGSGQGARTNEKLFF
TRBJ1-6 - TRBV4-2 TRBD1 TGTGCCAGCAGCCAAATCATCAACAGGGGCCAGGGGTCACCCCTCCACTTT CASSQIINRGQGSPLHF
TRBJ2-2 - TRBV6-1 - TGTGCCAGCAGTGGTCCGGGACAGGGGCTAGCGGGGACCACCGGGGAGCTGTTTTTT CASSGPGQGLAGTTGELFF
TRBJ2-5 - TRBV7-2 TRBD2 TGTGCCAGCAGCTTAGTTCATGGGGGGGTCCAAGAGACCCAGTACTTC CASSLVHGGVQETQYF
TRBJ2-5 - TRBV7-2 TRBD2 TGTGCCAGCAGCCGGGGCGGGGGGCCCTTCGAGACCCAGTACTTC CASSRGGGPFETQYF
TRBJ2-3 once TRBV7-2 TRBD2 TGTGCCAGCAGCTTAGCGGTCCGCGGGGGGGCCGATACGCAGTATTTT CASSLAVRGGADTQYF
TRBJ2-7 - TRBV7-2 TRBD2 TGTGCCAGCAGTAAGGGACTAGAGTTCGGCTACGAGCAGTACTTC CASSKGLEFGYEQYF
TRBJ1-1 - TRBV5-6 - TGTGCCAGCAGCTTTCGGGACCAACTGAACACTGAAGCTTTCTTT CASSFRDQLNTEAFF
TRBJ1-3 - TRBV19 TRBD1 TGTGCCAGTAGTAACAGGGGAAGCCGAAACACCATATATTTT CASSNRGSRNTIYF
TRBJ1-3 - TRBV6-6 TRBD1 TGTGCCAGCAGACAGACAGGGCTATCTGGAAACACCATATATTTT CASRQTGLSGNTIYF